The clone carrying this T cell receptor (beta chain) was seen more than once but under ten times. Its target is not known. This specimen comes from a study of post-analysis software for immune sequencing data. Study at large: Disease trajectories encompassed relapsing-remitting, secondary progressive and progressive-relapsing multiple sclerosis.

Germline CDR1 MNHNY, CDR2 SVGAGI (reference sequence). The CDR3 consists of 16 residues. Incorporated into the TCR beta cDNA libraries were unique molecular identifiers, which served to reduce PCR and sequencing biases. Some 540,000 cDNA molecules were obtained from roughly 1 to 10 million T cells. MiXCR, run by TCRdb on the PCR reads, gives a single entry per CDR3 protein. This sample has about 460,000 distinct CDR3 sequences, with around 40% found just once. Study-level findings and limits: In patients, about 5 TRBV segments were more frequent than in controls, with TRBV5-6, TRBV5-1 and TRBV20-1 among them. Significantly lower normalized Chao1 diversity was found in patients with multiple sclerosis relative to controls. F-measure co-clustering was strong for batch-matched samples.

The genes are TRBV6-6 and TRBJ2-4; 9 nucleotides align to TRBD2. TRBJ2-7 matches the DNA end more closely, so the J call is doubtful. Source material: blood. This clonotype originated in a girl aged 10 to 17 with multiple sclerosis. As DNA, the CDR3 is TGTGCCAGCAGCCACCGATTAGCGGGAGAGGAGGTCGAGCAGTACTTC. Encoded protein: CASSHRLAGEEVEQYF.